Listed below are T cell receptor beta chains from one sample, sequenced in a study of T cells after yellow fever vaccination. TCRdb called the 5' RACE reads again in MiXCR, with one record for every CDR3 protein. Counted here are roughly 400,000 distinct CDR3 sequences, about 19% occurring once; the ten biggest clones make up about a sixth. Material: PBMCs, obtained before the yellow fever booster vaccination. The receptors derive from a man aged 18 to 30 who received the YFV17D yellow fever vaccine. Both conserved end residues are part of each CDR3. D genes are given only for firm matches. Size values are once, few and many counts, or a class for expanded clones, and some rows have none.

CDR3aa	CDR3nt	d_gene	j_gene	v_gene	abundance	len
CASSVSPGTLETQYF	TGTGCCAGCAGCGTCAGTCCAGGGACCCTAGAGACCCAGTACTTC	NA	TRBJ2-5	TRBV9	NA	15
CASSLLGRTDQPQHF	TGTGCCAGCAGCTTGTTGGGCAGGACCGATCAGCCCCAGCATTTT	NA	TRBJ1-5	TRBV7-2	many	15
CASSQGTVVGYTF	TGCGCCAGCAGCCAAGGGACGGTAGTTGGCTACACCTTC	NA	TRBJ1-2	TRBV5-1	many	13
CASSYSLAGGWETQYF	TGTGCCAGCAGTTACTCCCTAGCGGGGGGGTGGGAGACCCAGTACTTC	TRBD2	TRBJ2-5	TRBV6-6	NA	16
CASSAGTGRQETQYF	TGTGCCAGCAGCGCTGGGACAGGGAGGCAAGAGACCCAGTACTTC	TRBD1	TRBJ2-5	TRBV9	NA	15
CASSLSMAGGYNEQFF	TGTGCCAGCAGTTTATCGATGGCAGGGGGCTACAATGAGCAGTTCTTC	TRBD1	TRBJ2-1	TRBV27	few	16
CSVSGTSGTDTQYF	TGCAGCGTATCTGGGACTAGCGGCACAGATACGCAGTATTTT	TRBD2	TRBJ2-3	TRBV29-1	few	14
CASSTAPTGAYEQYF	TGTGCCAGCAGTACCGCCCCGACAGGTGCCTACGAGCAGTACTTC	NA	TRBJ2-7	TRBV6-5	few	15
CASSLGPGQQYEQYF	TGCGCCAGCAGCTTAGGACCGGGACAGCAGTACGAGCAGTACTTC	TRBD1	TRBJ2-7	TRBV5-1	NA	15
CASRQGAEKLFF	TGTGCCAGCAGACAGGGGGCGGAAAAACTGTTTTTT	TRBD1	TRBJ1-4	TRBV6-5	NA	12
CASRQLPRDRESNEQFF	TGTGCCAGCAGGCAACTTCCCCGGGACAGGGAATCCAATGAGCAGTTCTTC	TRBD1	TRBJ2-1	TRBV5-4	NA	17
CASTRSDYEQYF	TGTGCCAGCACCCGGTCGGACTACGAGCAGTACTTC	NA	TRBJ2-7	TRBV6-2/TRBV6-3	many	12
CASSYLTDGGYEQYF	TGTGCCAGCAGTTACTTAACGGACGGTGGCTACGAGCAGTACTTC	NA	TRBJ2-7	TRBV6-2/TRBV6-3	few	15
CASRPASGQGARGTEAFF	TGTGCCAGCAGACCGGCCTCTGGACAGGGGGCCCGGGGCACTGAAGCTTTCTTT	TRBD1	TRBJ1-1	TRBV25-1	NA	18
CASSLSGTGARSFF	TGTGCCAGCAGTTTATCAGGGACAGGGGCAAGGTCTTTCTTT	TRBD1	TRBJ1-1	TRBV27	NA	14
CSARDSGGWNTEAFF	TGCAGTGCCCGTGATTCAGGGGGGTGGAACACTGAAGCTTTCTTT	TRBD1	TRBJ1-1	TRBV20-1	few	15
CASSLARRAGNGYTF	TGTGCCAGCAGCTTAGCGCGTAGGGCAGGGAATGGCTACACCTTC	NA	TRBJ1-2	TRBV7-2	few	15